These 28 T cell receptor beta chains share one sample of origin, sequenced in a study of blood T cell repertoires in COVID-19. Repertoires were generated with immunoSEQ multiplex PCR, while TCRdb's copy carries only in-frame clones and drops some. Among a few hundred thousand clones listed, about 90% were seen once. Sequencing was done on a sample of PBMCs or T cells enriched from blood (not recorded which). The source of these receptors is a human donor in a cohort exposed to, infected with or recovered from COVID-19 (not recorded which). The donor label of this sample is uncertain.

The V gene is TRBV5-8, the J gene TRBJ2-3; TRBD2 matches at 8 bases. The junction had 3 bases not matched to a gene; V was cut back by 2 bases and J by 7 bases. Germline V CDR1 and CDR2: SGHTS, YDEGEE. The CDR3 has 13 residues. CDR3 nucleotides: TGTGCCAGCAGCTTAGGCGGGGGGTATACGCAGTATTTT. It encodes CASSLGGGYTQYF.

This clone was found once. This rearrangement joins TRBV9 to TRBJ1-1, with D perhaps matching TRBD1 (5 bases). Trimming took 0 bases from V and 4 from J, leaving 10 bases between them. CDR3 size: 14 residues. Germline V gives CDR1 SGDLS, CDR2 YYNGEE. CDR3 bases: TGTGCCAGCAGCGTAGGGGGGGGTCCCACTGAAGCTTTCTTT. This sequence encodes CASSVGGGPTEAFF. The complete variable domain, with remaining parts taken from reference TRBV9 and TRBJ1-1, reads DSGVTQTPKHLITATGQRVTLRCSPRSGDLSVYWYQQSLDQGLQFLIQYYNGEERAKGNILERFSAQQFPDLHSELNLSSLELGDSALYFCASSVGGGPTEAFFGQGTRLTVV.

The DNA for the CDR3 is TGTGCCAGCAGTTACTCGCCGGGTACTTCCTACGAGCAGTACTTC. Its protein is CASSYSPGTSYEQYF. This rearrangement joins TRBV6-5 to TRBJ2-7; D is ambiguous. With 0 bases removed from V and 1 base from J, the gap between germline ends came to 10 bases. The CDR3 is made up of 15 amino acids. CDR1 and CDR2 (germline): MNHEY, SVGAGI.

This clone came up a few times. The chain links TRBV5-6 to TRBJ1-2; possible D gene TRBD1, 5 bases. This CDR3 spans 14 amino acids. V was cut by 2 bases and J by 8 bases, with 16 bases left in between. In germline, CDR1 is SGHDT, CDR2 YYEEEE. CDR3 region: CASSFNQGFFGYTF. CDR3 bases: TGTGCCAGCAGCTTTAACCAGGGATTTTTCGGCTACACCTTC.

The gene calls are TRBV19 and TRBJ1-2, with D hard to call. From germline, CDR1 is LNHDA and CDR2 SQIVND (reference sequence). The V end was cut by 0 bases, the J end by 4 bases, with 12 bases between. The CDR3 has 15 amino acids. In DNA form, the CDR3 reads TGTGCCAGTAGTATAGATCAGGTGACGGTCTATGGCTACACCTTC. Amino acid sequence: CASSIDQVTVYGYTF.

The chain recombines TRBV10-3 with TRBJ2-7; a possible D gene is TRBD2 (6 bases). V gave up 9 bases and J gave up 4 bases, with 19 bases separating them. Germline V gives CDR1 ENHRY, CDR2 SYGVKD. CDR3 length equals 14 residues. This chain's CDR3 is CAIRLDNLGYEQYF. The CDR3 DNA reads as TGTGCCATTAGACTAGACAACTTGGGGTACGAGCAGTACTTC.

The CDR3 protein is CASVYGTNEKLFF. The CDR3 nucleotides are TGTGCCAGCGTATACGGTACTAATGAAAAACTGTTTTTT. The J gene is TRBJ1-4, the V gene TRBV6-6; D gene unclear. CDR3 length equals 13 residues. V was shortened by 8 bases and J by 2 bases, with 9 bases between the two germline ends. The germline V gene has CDR1 MNHNY and CDR2 SVGAGI (reference sequence).

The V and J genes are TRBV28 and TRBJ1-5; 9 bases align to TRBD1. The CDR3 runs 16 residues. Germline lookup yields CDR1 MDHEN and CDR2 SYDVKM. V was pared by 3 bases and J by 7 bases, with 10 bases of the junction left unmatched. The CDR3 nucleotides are TGTGCCAGCAGTTTGAGGGGGACAGGGAAAATCCAGCCCCAGCATTTT. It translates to CASSLRGTGKIQPQHF. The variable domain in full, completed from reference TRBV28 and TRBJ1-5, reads DVKVTQSSRYLVKRTGEKVFLECVQDMDHENMFWYRQDPGLGLRLIYFSYDVKMKEKGDIPEGYSVSREKKERFSLILESASTNQTSMYLCASSLRGTGKIQPQHFGDGTRLSIL.

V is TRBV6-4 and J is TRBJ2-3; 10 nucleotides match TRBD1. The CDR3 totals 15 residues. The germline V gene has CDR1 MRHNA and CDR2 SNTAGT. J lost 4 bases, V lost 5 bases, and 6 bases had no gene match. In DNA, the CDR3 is TGTGCCAGCAGTAGGGGGGACAGGGGAGCAGATACGCAGTATTTT. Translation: CASSRGDRGADTQYF.

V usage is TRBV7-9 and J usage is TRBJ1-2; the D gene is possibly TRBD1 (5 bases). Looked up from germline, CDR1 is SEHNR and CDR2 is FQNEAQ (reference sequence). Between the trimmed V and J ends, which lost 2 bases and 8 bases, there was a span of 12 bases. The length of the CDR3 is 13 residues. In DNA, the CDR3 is TGTGCCAGCAGCTTATCGCAGGGAGGAGGCTACACCTTC. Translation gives CASSLSQGGGYTF.

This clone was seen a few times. CDR3 loop: CASSPPPRTSGPYNEQFF. In DNA form, the CDR3 reads TGTGCCAGCAGCCCCCCTCCCCGGACTAGCGGGCCCTACAATGAGCAGTTCTTC. The chain recombines TRBV9 with TRBJ2-1, with 11 bases aligning to TRBD2. CDR3 length: 18 amino acids. Looked up from germline, CDR1 is SGDLS and CDR2 is YYNGEE. Germline trimming cut 4 bases from V and 2 bases from J; bases unmatched to any gene: 11.

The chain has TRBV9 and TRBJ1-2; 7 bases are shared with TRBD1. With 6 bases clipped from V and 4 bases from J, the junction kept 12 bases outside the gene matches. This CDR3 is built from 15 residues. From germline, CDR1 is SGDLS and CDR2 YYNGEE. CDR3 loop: CASTETETGRYGYTF. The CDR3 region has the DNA TGTGCCAGCACCGAAACCGAGACAGGGCGCTATGGCTACACCTTC.

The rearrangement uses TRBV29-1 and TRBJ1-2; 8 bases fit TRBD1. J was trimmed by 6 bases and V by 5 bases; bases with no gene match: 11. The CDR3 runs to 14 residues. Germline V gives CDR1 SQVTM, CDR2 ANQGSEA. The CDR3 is CSVRTGPVVDGYTF. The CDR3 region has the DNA TGCAGCGTTCGGACAGGGCCGGTTGTCGATGGCTACACCTTC.

CDR3 loop: CASSFRQGHQETQYF. The CDR3 DNA sequence: TGTGCCAGCAGCTTCAGACAGGGGCACCAAGAGACCCAGTACTTC. This rearrangement joins TRBV13 to TRBJ2-5; 8 bases match TRBD1. The CDR3 covers 15 residues. The trim removed 3 bases at V and 0 bases at J, leaving 3 bases unmatched. Germline V CDR1 and CDR2: PRHDT, FYEKMQ (reference sequence).

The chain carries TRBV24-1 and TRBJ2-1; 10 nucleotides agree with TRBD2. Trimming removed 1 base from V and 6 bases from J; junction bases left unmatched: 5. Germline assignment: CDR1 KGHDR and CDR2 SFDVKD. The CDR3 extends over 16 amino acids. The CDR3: CATSDLSLAGVNEQFF. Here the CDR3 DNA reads TGTGCCACCAGTGATTTATCCCTAGCGGGGGTCAATGAGCAGTTCTTC.

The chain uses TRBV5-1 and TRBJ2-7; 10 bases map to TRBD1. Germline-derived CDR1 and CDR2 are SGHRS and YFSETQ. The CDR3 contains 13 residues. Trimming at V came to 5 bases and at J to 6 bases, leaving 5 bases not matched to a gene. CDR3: CASRGGQGGEQYF. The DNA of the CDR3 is TGCGCCAGCAGGGGCGGACAGGGGGGCGAGCAGTACTTC.

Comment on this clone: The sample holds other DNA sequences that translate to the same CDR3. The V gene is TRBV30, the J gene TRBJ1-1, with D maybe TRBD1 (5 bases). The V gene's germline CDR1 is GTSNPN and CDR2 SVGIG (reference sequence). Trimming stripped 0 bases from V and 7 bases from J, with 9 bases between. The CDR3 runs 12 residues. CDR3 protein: CAWSVQGIEAFF. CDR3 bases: TGTGCCTGGAGTGTTCAGGGTATTGAAGCTTTCTTT.

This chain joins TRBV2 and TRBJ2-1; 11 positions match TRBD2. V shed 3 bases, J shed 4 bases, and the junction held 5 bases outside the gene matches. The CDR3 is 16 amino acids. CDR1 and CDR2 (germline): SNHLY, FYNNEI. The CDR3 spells CASSESLAGVYNEQFF. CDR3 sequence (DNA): TGTGCCAGCAGTGAGTCACTAGCGGGGGTTTACAATGAGCAGTTCTTC.

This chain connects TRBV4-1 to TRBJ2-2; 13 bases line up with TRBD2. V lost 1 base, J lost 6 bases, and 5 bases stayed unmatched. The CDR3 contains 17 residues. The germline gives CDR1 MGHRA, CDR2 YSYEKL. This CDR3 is CASSQVLAGGDSGELFF. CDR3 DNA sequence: TGCGCCAGCAGCCAAGTACTAGCGGGGGGGGACTCCGGGGAGCTGTTTTTT.

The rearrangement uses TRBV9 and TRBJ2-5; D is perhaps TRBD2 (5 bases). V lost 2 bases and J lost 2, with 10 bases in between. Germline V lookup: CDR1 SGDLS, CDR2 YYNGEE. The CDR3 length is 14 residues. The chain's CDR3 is CASSVEGLQETQYF. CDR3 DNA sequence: TGTGCCAGCAGCGTCGAGGGCCTGCAAGAGACCCAGTACTTC.

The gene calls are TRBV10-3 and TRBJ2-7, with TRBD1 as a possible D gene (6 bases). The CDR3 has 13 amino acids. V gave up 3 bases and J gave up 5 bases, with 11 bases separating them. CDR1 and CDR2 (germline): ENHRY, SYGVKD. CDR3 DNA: TGTGCCATCAGTGAATCACAGGGAAACGAGCAGTACTTC. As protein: CAISESQGNEQYF.

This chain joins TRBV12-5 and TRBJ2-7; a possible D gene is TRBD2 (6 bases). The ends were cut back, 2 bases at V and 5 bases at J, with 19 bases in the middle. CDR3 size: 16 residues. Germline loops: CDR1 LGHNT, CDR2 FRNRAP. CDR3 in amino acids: CASGLLVTVGRHEQYF. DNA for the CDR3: TGTGCTAGTGGTTTGCTCGTCACAGTTGGGAGGCACGAGCAGTACTTC. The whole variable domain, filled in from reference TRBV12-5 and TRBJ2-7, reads DARVTQTPRHKVTEMGQEVTMRCQPILGHNTVFWYRQTMMQGLELLAYFRNRAPLDDSGMPKDRFSAEMPDATLATLKIQPSEPRDSAVYFCASGLLVTVGRHEQYFGPGTRLTVT.

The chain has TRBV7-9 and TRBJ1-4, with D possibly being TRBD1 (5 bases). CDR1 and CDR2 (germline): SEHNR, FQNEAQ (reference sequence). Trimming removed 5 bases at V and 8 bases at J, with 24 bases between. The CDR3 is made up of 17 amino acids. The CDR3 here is CASSPGGDGPGREKLFF. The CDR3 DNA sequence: TGTGCCAGCAGCCCCGGGGGGGATGGGCCCGGTAGAGAAAAACTGTTTTTT.

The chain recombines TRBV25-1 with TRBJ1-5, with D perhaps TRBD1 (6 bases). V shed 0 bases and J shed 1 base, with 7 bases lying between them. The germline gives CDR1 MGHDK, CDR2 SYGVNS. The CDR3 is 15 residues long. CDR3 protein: CASSEYQGSNQPQHF. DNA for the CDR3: TGTGCCAGCAGTGAATATCAGGGGAGCAATCAGCCCCAGCATTTT. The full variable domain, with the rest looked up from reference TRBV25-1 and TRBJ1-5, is EADIYQTPRYLVIGTGKKITLECSQTMGHDKMYWYQQDPGMELHLIHYSYGVNSTEKGDLSSESTVSRIRTEHFPLTLESARPSHTSQYLCASSEYQGSNQPQHFGDGTRLSIL.

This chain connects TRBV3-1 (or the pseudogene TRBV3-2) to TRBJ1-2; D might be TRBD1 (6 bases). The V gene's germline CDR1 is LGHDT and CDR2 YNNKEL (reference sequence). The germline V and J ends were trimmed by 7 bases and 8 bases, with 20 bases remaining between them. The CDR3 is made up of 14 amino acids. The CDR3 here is CASTLNRLTGGYTF. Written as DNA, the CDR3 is TGTGCCAGCACCTTGAATCGCTTGACAGGCGGCTACACCTTC.

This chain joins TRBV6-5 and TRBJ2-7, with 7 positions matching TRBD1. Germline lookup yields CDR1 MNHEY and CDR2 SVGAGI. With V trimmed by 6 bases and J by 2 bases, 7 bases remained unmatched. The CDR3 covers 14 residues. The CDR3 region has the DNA TGTGCCAGCAGCCAACAGGGGCGAACCTACGAGCAGTACTTC. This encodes CASSQQGRTYEQYF.

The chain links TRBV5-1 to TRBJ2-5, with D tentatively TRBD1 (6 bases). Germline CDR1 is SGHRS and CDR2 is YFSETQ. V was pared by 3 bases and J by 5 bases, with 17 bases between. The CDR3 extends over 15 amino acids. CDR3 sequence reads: CASSSGQSSRETQYF. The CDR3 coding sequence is TGCGCCAGCAGCTCCGGACAGTCCTCCCGGGAGACCCAGTACTTC.

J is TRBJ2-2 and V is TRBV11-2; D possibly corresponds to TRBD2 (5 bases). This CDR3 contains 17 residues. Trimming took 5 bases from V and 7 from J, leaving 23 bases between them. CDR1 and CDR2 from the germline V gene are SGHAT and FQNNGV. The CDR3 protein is CASSKTYRELTSGELFF. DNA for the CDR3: TGTGCCAGCAGCAAAACCTACCGGGAATTGACGAGCGGGGAGCTGTTTTTT.